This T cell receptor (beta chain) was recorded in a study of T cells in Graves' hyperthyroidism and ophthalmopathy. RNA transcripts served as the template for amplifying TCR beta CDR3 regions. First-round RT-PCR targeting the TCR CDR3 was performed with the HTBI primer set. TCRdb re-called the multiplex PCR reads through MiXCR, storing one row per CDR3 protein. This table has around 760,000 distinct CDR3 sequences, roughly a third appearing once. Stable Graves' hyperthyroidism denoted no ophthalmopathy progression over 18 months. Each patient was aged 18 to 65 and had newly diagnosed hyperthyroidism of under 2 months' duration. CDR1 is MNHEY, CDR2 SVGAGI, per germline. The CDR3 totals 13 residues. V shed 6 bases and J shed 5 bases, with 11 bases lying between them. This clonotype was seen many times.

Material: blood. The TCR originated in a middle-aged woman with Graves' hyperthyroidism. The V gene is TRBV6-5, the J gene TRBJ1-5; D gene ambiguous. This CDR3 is CASSGDWDQPQHF. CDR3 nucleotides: TGTGCCAGCAGCGGAGACTGGGATCAGCCCCAGCATTTT.